This T cell receptor (beta chain) is from a study of blood T cell repertoires in COVID-19. On the study more broadly: Collection of acute and convalescent COVID-19 samples took place in the United States, Italy and Spain.

Each participant's cohort was designated according to participant-reported clinical history. The CDR3 extends over 14 amino acids. Deletions cut 5 bases from V and 4 bases from J, with 14 bases between. Germline V gene lookup returns CDR1 LGHDT and CDR2 YNNKEL (reference sequence). Sequenced by immunoSEQ multiplex PCR; TCRdb stores in-frame clones only, minus some. The sample has 350,000 to 400,000 clones; more than 70% are singletons. The TCR originated in a man aged 35 to 55 in a cohort exposed to, infected with or recovered from COVID-19 (not recorded which). The genes are TRBV3-1 (or the pseudogene TRBV3-2) and TRBJ1-2, with D unresolved. Sequenced sample: PBMCs or T cells enriched from blood (not recorded which). DNA for the CDR3: TGTGCCAGCAGCTTACTTAGTGCTACCTATGGCTACACCTTC. Its translation is CASSLLSATYGYTF.